These T cell receptor beta chains were read from a single sample in a study of long-term antiretroviral therapy in people with HIV. Produced via immunoSEQ multiplex PCR; TCRdb's table is partial and in-frame only. The table records about 24,000 clones, around 84% of them present only once. Sample: unsorted PBMCs, taken 4.4 years after starting antiretroviral therapy. The receptor set was obtained from a man younger than 45 with HIV. Each CDR3 is given with its conserved first and last residue. Fields, in order: clone size, V gene, J gene, D gene, CDR3 DNA, CDR3 protein. The D gene is left open where the match is weak. Some rows mark clone size as missing; the rest say once, few, many or name a class of expanded clone.

size: .; V: TRBV4-2; J: TRBJ1-1; D: .; DNA: TGTGCCAGCAGACCAGGGGCACGGAACACTGAAGCTTTCTTT; CDR3: CASRPGARNTEAFF
size: once; V: TRBV11-2; J: TRBJ1-5; D: .; DNA: TGTGCCAGCAGCTTAGATAGGGCGGGCAATCAGCCCCAGCATTTT; CDR3: CASSLDRAGNQPQHF
size: .; V: TRBV28; J: TRBJ2-7; D: .; DNA: TGTGCCAGCAGTATGCTAGGACAGTCGCTCTACGAGCAGTACTTC; CDR3: CASSMLGQSLYEQYF
size: .; V: TRBV10-2; J: TRBJ2-7; D: TRBD2; DNA: TGCGCCAGCAGGGATCCGGGGGGGGGCTACGAGCAGTACTTC; CDR3: CASRDPGGGYEQYF
size: .; V: TRBV19; J: TRBJ1-1; D: .; DNA: TGTGCCAGTAGTTTAGACGCTGAAGCTTTCTTT; CDR3: CASSLDAEAFF
size: .; V: TRBV6-5; J: TRBJ2-7; D: .; DNA: TGTGCCAGCAGTATCCGGGAGAGACTCGAGCAGTACTTC; CDR3: CASSIRERLEQYF
size: .; V: TRBV2; J: TRBJ1-2; D: .; DNA: TGTGCCAGCAGTGAAGTAGTGGCGGCTGGCTACACCTTC; CDR3: CASSEVVAAGYTF
size: .; V: TRBV19; J: TRBJ2-7; D: .; DNA: TGTGCCAGTAGTTTCACGGGCTACGAGCAGTACTTC; CDR3: CASSFTGYEQYF
size: .; V: TRBV5-6; J: TRBJ1-2; D: .; DNA: TGTGCCAGCAGCCAATTTTTTGTTACAGGGACCTATGGCTACACCTTC; CDR3: CASSQFFVTGTYGYTF
size: .; V: TRBV6-6; J: TRBJ2-3; D: .; DNA: TGTGCCAGCAGAAGACAGGAAAGCACAGATACGCAGTATTTT; CDR3: CASRRQESTDTQYF
size: .; V: TRBV7-9; J: TRBJ1-1; D: .; DNA: TGTGCCAGCACGACAACCTCAGGGTTCACTGAAGCTTTCTTT; CDR3: CASTTTSGFTEAFF
size: .; V: TRBV5-6; J: TRBJ1-2; D: .; DNA: TGTGCCAGCAGCCCGGCGCTGGGGGGCTACACCTTC; CDR3: CASSPALGGYTF
size: few; V: TRBV14; J: TRBJ2-1; D: .; DNA: TGTGCCAGCAGCCTAGGGATTGAGCAGTTCTTC; CDR3: CASSLGIEQFF
size: .; V: TRBV2; J: TRBJ2-3; D: TRBD2; DNA: TGTGCCAGCAGTGAAGAGGGGACGGGAGGGCCGGGGACGCAGTATTTT; CDR3: CASSEEGTGGPGTQYF
size: .; V: TRBV7-8; J: TRBJ2-1; D: TRBD2; DNA: TGTGCCAGCAGCTTAGATCGCGGGAGCTCCTACAATGAGCAGTTCTTC; CDR3: CASSLDRGSSYNEQFF
size: .; V: TRBV14; J: TRBJ1-4; D: TRBD1; DNA: TGTGCCAGCAGCCAAGACAGGGGGGGTGAAAAACTGTTTTTT; CDR3: CASSQDRGGEKLFF
size: .; V: TRBV6-1; J: TRBJ1-2; D: .; DNA: TGTGCCAGCAGTGTGACCTCTAACTATGGCTACACCTTC; CDR3: CASSVTSNYGYTF
size: .; V: TRBV6-4; J: TRBJ2-1; D: TRBD2; DNA: TGTGCCAGCAGTGATTTTCCAGCGGGAGGGCCCAATGAGCAGTTCTTC; CDR3: CASSDFPAGGPNEQFF
size: medium-sized; V: TRBV28; J: TRBJ1-1; D: .; DNA: TGTGCCAGCTCTGAACCCGCTGAAGCTTTCTTT; CDR3: CASSEPAEAFF
size: .; V: TRBV5-8; J: TRBJ2-7; D: TRBD2; DNA: TGTGCCAGCAGCCCCGGGACTAGCGGGCCCTCCTACGAGCAGTACTTC; CDR3: CASSPGTSGPSYEQYF
size: .; V: TRBV2; J: TRBJ2-7; D: TRBD1; DNA: TGTGCCAGCAGTGGCGGGACAGGGCGTTCCTACGAGCAGTACTTC; CDR3: CASSGGTGRSYEQYF
size: .; V: TRBV7-9; J: TRBJ2-7; D: .; DNA: TGTGCCAGCAGCGATTCAGGGCCCGAGCAGTACTTC; CDR3: CASSDSGPEQYF
size: .; V: TRBV27; J: TRBJ2-6; D: .; DNA: TGTGCCAGCAGTATCAGTCTGACGAGCTCTGGGGCCAACGTCCTGACTTTC; CDR3: CASSISLTSSGANVLTF
size: few; V: TRBV4-1; J: TRBJ1-5; D: TRBD1; DNA: TGCGCCAGCAGCCAAGCGGACAGGGGTCAGCCCCAGCATTTT; CDR3: CASSQADRGQPQHF
size: .; V: TRBV5-6; J: TRBJ2-1; D: TRBD1; DNA: TGTGCCAGCAGCTACGACAGCTACAGGGGAAATGAGCAGTTCTTC; CDR3: CASSYDSYRGNEQFF
size: few; V: TRBV9; J: TRBJ1-1; D: .; DNA: TGTGCCAGCAGCGCCGTTTTAATTCGGCCGGAACACACTGAAGCTTTCTTT; CDR3: CASSAVLIRPEHTEAFF
size: medium-sized; V: TRBV7-9; J: TRBJ2-6; D: .; DNA: TGTGCCAGCAGCCCCCGACCCCCTGGGGCCAACGTCCTGACTTTC; CDR3: CASSPRPPGANVLTF
size: .; V: TRBV18; J: TRBJ2-1; D: .; DNA: TGTGCCAGCTCACCTCTAAGGGGTACGAATGAGCAGTTCTTC; CDR3: CASSPLRGTNEQFF
size: .; V: TRBV6-4; J: TRBJ2-1; D: .; DNA: TGTGCCAGCAGTGCCTCAGGGCAGAGCGATGAGCAGTTCTTC; CDR3: CASSASGQSDEQFF
size: .; V: TRBV2; J: TRBJ1-4; D: .; DNA: TGTGCCAGCAGTGAAAGTCCTTCGGGTTTCCGAGCAACTAATGAAAAACTGTTTTTT; CDR3: CASSESPSGFRATNEKLFF
size: .; V: TRBV13; J: TRBJ2-1; D: TRBD2; DNA: TGTGCCAGCAGCTTAGGGCCTAGCGGGGGGGTCAACAATGAGCAGTTCTTC; CDR3: CASSLGPSGGVNNEQFF
size: few; V: TRBV2; J: TRBJ2-7; D: TRBD1; DNA: TGTGCCAGCAGTCGGGACAGGGTCTACGAGCAGTACTTC; CDR3: CASSRDRVYEQYF
size: once; V: TRBV20-1; J: TRBJ2-7; D: .; DNA: TGCAGCTTGGGGGACGGCTACGAGCAGTACTTC; CDR3: CSLGDGYEQYF
size: .; V: TRBV7-8; J: TRBJ1-1; D: TRBD1; DNA: TGTGCCAGCAGCTTAGTTGGGGATGCCGGGACAGGGATTGTTGGGGACACTGAAGCTTTCTTT; CDR3: CASSLVGDAGTGIVGDTEAFF
size: .; V: TRBV7-9; J: TRBJ2-3; D: .; DNA: TGTGCCAGCAGCAAGGCCCTCAGCACAGATACGCAGTATTTT; CDR3: CASSKALSTDTQYF
size: .; V: TRBV4-2; J: TRBJ2-1; D: .; DNA: TGTGCCAGCAGCCAGACCGCCCGGGACACGGAGTTCTTC; CDR3: CASSQTARDTEFF
size: .; V: TRBV2; J: TRBJ2-5; D: TRBD1; DNA: TGTGCCAGAGATCGTGAGGACAGGGATCTCGAGTTCCAAGAGACCCAGTACTTC; CDR3: CARDREDRDLEFQETQYF
size: few; V: TRBV19; J: TRBJ2-5; D: .; DNA: TGTGCCAGTAGTATAGCAGGAGGGGAAGAGACCCAGTACTTC; CDR3: CASSIAGGEETQYF
size: .; V: TRBV7-2; J: TRBJ2-7; D: .; DNA: TGTGCCAGCAAGCAGACGAAATCCCGCCACGAGCAGTACTTC; CDR3: CASKQTKSRHEQYF
size: .; V: TRBV5-1; J: TRBJ1-2; D: .; DNA: TGCGCCAGCAGCCCCAATCGAGGGCAGGCTCAATATGGCTACACCTTC; CDR3: CASSPNRGQAQYGYTF
size: .; V: TRBV27; J: TRBJ2-7; D: TRBD1; DNA: TGTGCCAGCTCGACAGGGGGATACGAGCAGTACTTC; CDR3: CASSTGGYEQYF
size: .; V: TRBV7-9; J: TRBJ1-1; D: .; DNA: TGTGCCAGCAACGGGGAAGGGGGCACTGAAGCTTTCTTT; CDR3: CASNGEGGTEAFF
size: .; V: TRBV15; J: TRBJ1-5; D: TRBD1; DNA: TGTGCCACCAGCAGAGGGTCAAACACAGGGGATAGCAATCAGCCCCAGCATTTT; CDR3: CATSRGSNTGDSNQPQHF
size: .; V: TRBV19; J: TRBJ1-2; D: .; DNA: TGTGCCAGTAGTACACGGTCTTCCGGCTATGGCTACACCTTC; CDR3: CASSTRSSGYGYTF
size: .; V: TRBV10-1; J: TRBJ2-3; D: TRBD2; DNA: TGCGCCAGCAGTGAGCGGCGGGGGGGCCCAGATACGCAGTATTTT; CDR3: CASSERRGGPDTQYF
size: .; V: TRBV5-1; J: TRBJ2-7; D: TRBD1; DNA: TGCGCCAGCAGCCCACTACCGACAGGGATCGGAAACGAGCAGTACTTC; CDR3: CASSPLPTGIGNEQYF
size: .; V: TRBV4-1; J: TRBJ1-1; D: TRBD1; DNA: TGCGCCAGCAGCCAAATTAGGGGGAGGGGGCGGACTGAAGCTTTCTTT; CDR3: CASSQIRGRGRTEAFF
size: .; V: TRBV7-2; J: TRBJ2-3; D: .; DNA: TGTGCCAGCAGCTTAGTGTCCGGGGTTAGCACAGATACGCAGTATTTT; CDR3: CASSLVSGVSTDTQYF
size: .; V: TRBV7-9; J: TRBJ2-1; D: .; DNA: TGTGCCAGCAGCGTGAGAGTTACGAGCTCCTACAATGAGCAGTTCTTC; CDR3: CASSVRVTSSYNEQFF